The clone carrying this TCR beta chain was seen many times. Its antigen is still unknown. This entry comes from a study of T-cell reconstitution after alpha-beta-depleted transplantation in children. Study observations and caveats: Several hundred expanded graft clones reportedly were the source of alpha-beta T cells about two months after transplant. It was surviving recipient T cells and thymic progenitors that gave some patients high TCRbeta diversity at day 60. When one year had passed after transplant, most T-cell counts and diversity came from newly produced T cells.

TCRbeta library preparation incorporated unique molecular identifiers. MiXCR, applied by TCRdb to the PCR reads, yields one record per CDR3 protein. The sample includes about 300,000 distinct CDR3 sequences, over 7% of them seen just once. Trimming cost V 5 bases and J 3 bases; bases outside gene matches: 8. The CDR3 has 15 amino acids. This chain joins TRBV12-3 or TRBV12-4 and TRBJ2-7, with TRBD2 identical over 9 bases. This TCR was recovered from a female patient under 10 years old who had a stem cell transplant for Fanconi anemia, so the T cells may come from the graft donor. Here the sequenced sample was peripheral blood, taken 360 days after TCRalphabeta/CD19-depleted stem cell transplant. CDR3 bases: TGTGCCAGCAGTAGGAGCGGGAGGATCATCTACGAGCAGTACTTC. It specifies CASSRSGRIIYEQYF.